These T cell receptor beta chains were read from a single sample in a study of early T cells in non-severe SARS-CoV-2 infection. TCRdb independently ran MiXCR on the 5' RACE reads; one entry per CDR3 protein. The sample consists of 85,000 to 90,000 distinct CDR3 sequences, around 13% of them appearing once. Sequencing was done on a sample of whole blood. The receptors here all came from an adult who was a healthcare worker with PCR-confirmed SARS-CoV-2 infection or an uninfected control (not recorded which). CDR3s include the opening cysteine and the closing phenylalanine or tryptophan. A D gene is named only where the DNA matches it firmly. The size of a clone is reported for some rows only, either as once, few or many, or as a class for expanded clones.

CDR3 DNA	CDR3 protein	J gene	clone size	D gene	V gene
TGTGCCAGCAGGTTTGGGACAGGTTATGGCTACACCTTC	CASRFGTGYGYTF	TRBJ1-2	many	TRBD1	TRBV5-6
TGTGCCTGCAAACGGGACAGGGGTCTTTATCAGCCCCAGCATTTT	CACKRDRGLYQPQHF	TRBJ1-5	few	TRBD1	TRBV6-6
TGTGCCTGGAGTGTTACGGCGTACACTGAAGCTTTCTTT	CAWSVTAYTEAFF	TRBJ1-1	many	NA	TRBV30
TGTGCCAGCAGCTTAGACAGGGGGCGAACTGAAGCTTTCTTT	CASSLDRGRTEAFF	TRBJ1-1	NA	TRBD1	TRBV11-2
TGCAGTGCCCGCCCCGGGACTTGGAACACTGAAGCTTTCTTT	CSARPGTWNTEAFF	TRBJ1-1	NA	NA	TRBV20-1
TGTGCCAGCTCAACAACCCAGGGTATCGCTAATGAAAAACTGTTTTTT	CASSTTQGIANEKLFF	TRBJ1-4	NA	NA	TRBV18
TGTGCCAGCAGCTTTCGGGGGGCGAAGGCTAATGAAAAACTGTTTTTT	CASSFRGAKANEKLFF	TRBJ1-4	NA	NA	TRBV5-6
TGTGCCAGCAGTTTACTAAGATCGGGGCGAGAAGAGACCCAGTACTTC	CASSLLRSGREETQYF	TRBJ2-5	few	NA	TRBV28
TGTGCCAGCAGCCAAGGCGGGAATCAGCCCCAGCATTTT	CASSQGGNQPQHF	TRBJ1-5	NA	NA	TRBV3-1
TGTGCCATCAGTGAGGACAGTAGCAATCAGCCCCAGCATTTT	CAISEDSSNQPQHF	TRBJ1-5	NA	NA	TRBV10-3
TGTGCCAGCAGCCCGGTACCCACAGATACGCAGTATTTT	CASSPVPTDTQYF	TRBJ2-3	few	NA	TRBV27
TGTGCCAGCTCACCAGGTGGAGGTGGAAACACCATATATTTT	CASSPGGGGNTIYF	TRBJ1-3	NA	NA	TRBV18
TGTGCCAGCAGTTTATTAGGGGGGGGCGCCTACAATGAGCAGTTCTTC	CASSLLGGGAYNEQFF	TRBJ2-1	NA	NA	TRBV27
TGCGCCAGCAGCCCATCGGGACTAGCGGGGGACGAACCTTACCAGGAGCTGTTCTTC	CASSPSGLAGDEPYQELFF	TRBJ2-1	NA	TRBD2	TRBV4-1
TGTGCCATCAGAACAGGGGCCACCTACAATGAGCAGTTCTTC	CAIRTGATYNEQFF	TRBJ2-1	NA	TRBD1	TRBV10-3
TGTGCCAGCACCCCAGGTCCCCATGAAAAACTGTTTTTT	CASTPGPHEKLFF	TRBJ1-4	few	NA	TRBV7-2
TGTGCCAGCAGTCCCGGACTAGCGGGAGGCGAGCAGTACTTC	CASSPGLAGGEQYF	TRBJ2-7	many	TRBD2	TRBV27
TGTGCCAGCAGCCAAGGCGGGGGACCAGATACGCAGTATTTT	CASSQGGGPDTQYF	TRBJ2-3	many	TRBD2	TRBV9
TGTGCCAGCAGCCAAGAGGAGTTAGGTGGTTGGAATGAGCAGTTCTTC	CASSQEELGGWNEQFF	TRBJ2-1	NA	NA	TRBV4-2
TGTGCCAGCAGTTTAGGGAGCGGGGGGACAGATACGCAGTATTTT	CASSLGSGGTDTQYF	TRBJ2-3	many	TRBD2	TRBV28
TGTGCCAGCAGCTTTCCACGTTCCCATGAGCAGTTCTTC	CASSFPRSHEQFF	TRBJ2-1	NA	NA	TRBV11-2
TGTGCCAGCAGCCAGGAACTAGTCGGCTACACCTTC	CASSQELVGYTF	TRBJ1-2	many	NA	TRBV28
TGTGCCAGCAGGGGACTAGCGGGGGGGACCCAAGAGACCCAGTACTTC	CASRGLAGGTQETQYF	TRBJ2-5	many	TRBD2	TRBV6-5
TGTGCCAGCAGCCCGCCTCAGAGAGAGACCCAGTACTTC	CASSPPQRETQYF	TRBJ2-5	few	NA	TRBV7-2
TGTGCCAGCAGCAAAGGGGACAGGGGGCTAAACTACGAGCAGTACTTC	CASSKGDRGLNYEQYF	TRBJ2-7	NA	NA	TRBV21-1
TGTGCCAGCAGTCTCAATCCCGGGACCGGCGGCTACACCTTC	CASSLNPGTGGYTF	TRBJ1-2	NA	NA	TRBV27
TGTGCCAGCTCTTCGTACCAAGAGACCCAGTACTTC	CASSSYQETQYF	TRBJ2-5	few	NA	TRBV18
TGCAGTGCTAGAGACCGCAGGGTTTACCAAGAGACCCAGTACTTC	CSARDRRVYQETQYF	TRBJ2-5	few	NA	TRBV20-1
TGTGCCAGCAGCCCTGGGGCGGGGACCGACTCCTACGAGCAGTACTTC	CASSPGAGTDSYEQYF	TRBJ2-7	NA	NA	TRBV3-1
TGTGCCAGCAGCAAACTGCCTAGCGGGGGGGAGTACAATGAGCAGTTCTTC	CASSKLPSGGEYNEQFF	TRBJ2-1	once	NA	TRBV21-1
TGCAGTGCCTCAGCCGGAGATACGCAGTATTTT	CSASAGDTQYF	TRBJ2-3	few	NA	TRBV20-1
TGCAGTGACATAGCGGGGGACTACAATGAGCAGTTCTTC	CSDIAGDYNEQFF	TRBJ2-1	many	TRBD2	TRBV20-1
TGTGCCAGTAGACCAACTAGCACAGATACGCAGTATTTT	CASRPTSTDTQYF	TRBJ2-3	few	NA	TRBV19
TGCAGTGCCGACGTACCGGGACAGGGGCCTCAATCTAACTATGGCTACACCTTC	CSADVPGQGPQSNYGYTF	TRBJ1-2	medium-sized	TRBD1	TRBV20-1
TGTGCCAGCAGCCCACTCGCAGTAACCAATGAGCAGTTCTTC	CASSPLAVTNEQFF	TRBJ2-1	many	NA	TRBV7-3
TGTGCCAGCAGCAATTCGCCGGGACAGGGGGGCCACGAGCAGTACTTC	CASSNSPGQGGHEQYF	TRBJ2-7	NA	NA	TRBV21-1
TGCAGTGCTAGAGATCGAAGGAACGCCTATAATTCACCCCTCCACTTT	CSARDRRNAYNSPLHF	TRBJ1-6	NA	NA	TRBV20-1
TGTGCCAGCAGTCCGGGGGGGGGCCCCTACAATGAGCAGTTCTTC	CASSPGGGPYNEQFF	TRBJ2-1	many	TRBD2	TRBV12-3/TRBV12-4
TGTGCCAGCAGGGGAGCGGGGGAGATCACCGGGGAGCTGTTTTTT	CASRGAGEITGELFF	TRBJ2-2	NA	TRBD2	TRBV6-6
TGTGCCAGTAGTAGGGGGGCAGGGTTCGATTCACCCCTCCACTTT	CASSRGAGFDSPLHF	TRBJ1-6	NA	NA	TRBV19
TGTGCCACCAGTGATCCAAGCGGGGACTTCACAGATACGCAGTATTTT	CATSDPSGDFTDTQYF	TRBJ2-3	many	TRBD2	TRBV24-1